A selection of T cell receptor beta chains follows, all from one sample in a study of shared clonotypes between healthy human individuals. Sequencing used immunoSEQ multiplex PCR; TCRdb keeps in-frame clones, though not all of them. The sample includes 2 million to 2.5 million clones, more than 85% of them seen just once. The sample comprised naive CD4+ T cells from PBMCs. These receptors came from a man aged 18 to 35 in good health. Some clones in this sample may be carry-over from other donors' samples. Both conserved end residues are part of each CDR3. A D gene is named only where the DNA matches it firmly.

d_gene,len,j_gene,v_gene,CDR3aa
TRBD1,15,TRBJ2-7,TRBV5-5,CASSLPGGQGVEQYF
TRBD1,14,TRBJ1-4,TRBV5-1,CASSTGTGDEKLFF
.,12,TRBJ1-1,TRBV11-2,CASSHQGSEAFF
.,15,TRBJ1-1,TRBV2,CASSVSTAWGTEAFF
TRBD1,16,TRBJ2-3,TRBV29-1,CSVSTRTGGNTDTQYF
TRBD1,19,TRBJ2-1,TRBV7-9,CASSLRDRGFPSSYNEQFF
.,12,TRBJ1-2,TRBV6-4,CASSDNRQGYTF
.,14,TRBJ2-2,TRBV29-1,CSVGGLRDTGELFF
TRBD2,15,TRBJ2-7,TRBV5-1,CASSRIAGTPGEQYF
.,15,TRBJ2-5,TRBV10-3,CAISKERPFQETQYF
.,16,TRBJ2-1,TRBV4-3,CASSQDWRVSYNEQFF
.,14,TRBJ2-7,TRBV4-3,CASSVLGSSYEQYF
TRBD1,13,TRBJ1-5,TRBV5-1,CASSSQGDQPQHF
.,18,TRBJ2-5,TRBV18,CASSGTLLRSTTQETQYF
TRBD2,16,TRBJ2-7,TRBV6-6,CASSYSAREGNYEQYF
TRBD2,18,TRBJ2-2,TRBV19,CASRGAGGRSTNTGELFF
.,12,TRBJ1-6,TRBV6-6,CASRKEGSPLHF
TRBD2,16,TRBJ2-1,TRBV9,CASSVGSGGDYNEQFF
.,14,TRBJ2-3,TRBV4-1,CASSLSRSTDTQYF
.,14,TRBJ2-7,TRBV6-5,CASRPPGLSYEQYF
.,15,TRBJ1-4,TRBV28,CASSLGAGWDEKLFF
.,20,TRBJ2-1,TRBV6-1,CASSEGPGLVGPSSYNEQFF
TRBD1,17,TRBJ1-3,TRBV7-2,CASSLFSGGQAGNTIYF
.,16,TRBJ1-2,TRBV2,CASSVVPTPGAHGYTF
TRBD1,14,TRBJ1-1,TRBV14,CASGRQGYDTEAFF
.,14,TRBJ2-7,TRBV5-1,CASSEAATSYEQYF
.,12,TRBJ1-4,TRBV6-1,CASSTANEKLFF
TRBD1,15,TRBJ1-5,TRBV15,CATSTGQGWNQPQHF
TRBD1,16,TRBJ1-1,TRBV27,CASSAYRGRGGTEAFF
.,14,TRBJ1-4,TRBV5-4,CASSLRGPGEKLFF
.,14,TRBJ2-7,TRBV6-6,CASSYTGESYEQYF